The rows below give T cell receptor beta chains drawn from one sample of a study of blood T cells in healthy people across ages. TCRdb re-derived calls from the 5' RACE reads in MiXCR, one entry per CDR3 protein. The sample shows some 760,000 distinct CDR3 sequences, approximately 25% of them seen only once. These data were also filed under a second study, of T cells of mothers and their children.

The sequencing input was blood. The receptors shown here come from a boy younger than 18 in good health. The conserved cysteine and the conserved F or W are not part of the CDR3 here. Fields, in order: V gene, CDR3 protein.

TRBV9	ASSTTTGGRNIQY
TRBV20-1	SAEVVKNTEAF
TRBV5-1	ASSLQEIRTDTQY
TRBV29-1	SVVADEGYT
TRBV29-1	SVGGRSSYEQY
TRBV7-9	ASSLAEQGAQGYT
TRBV27	ASSLGQAFEEQY
TRBV20-1	SASGTSGRTDTQY
TRBV3-1	ASSPRQGRDTEAF
TRBV7-8	ASSSYVGTASYEQY
TRBV6-1	ASRPSRGLSSYEQY
TRBV3-1	ASSQPFRDRGETQY
TRBV29-1	SVRPGAGETQY
TRBV20-1	SARPPGLPLLEQY
TRBV4-1	ASSQDHPGANEKLF
TRBV19	ASSLYQSSSGNTIY
TRBV4-1	ASSPEWRGQETQY
TRBV5-5	ASSLPGTVYGYT
TRBV28	ASTRRIGNEQF
TRBV7-2	ASSPPGLYNEQF
TRBV4-1	ASSLPTAQETQY
TRBV9	ASSVDMGYEQY
TRBV29-1	SAEPVGPEAF
TRBV29-1	SAGKKGFSHNEQF
TRBV18	ASSPRQQETQY
TRBV29-1	SVLSFNGGQYEQY
TRBV6-5	ASSYPRGNQPQH
TRBV10-3	ATSERLAGNNEQF
TRBV6-5	ATRTEETQY
TRBV20-1	TVDAGTSGVASTDTQY
TRBV20-1	SAELGPREQY
TRBV12-3/TRBV12-4	ASSLTSGQLHYEQY
TRBV7-9	ASSGKTGLQVTGELF
TRBV10-3	AISADPQETQY
TRBV5-1	ASSSSGTTNSPLH
TRBV29-1	SVESEQF
TRBV4-2	ASSQDWSGGQSGELF
TRBV12-3/TRBV12-4	ASSVAMALADEQY
TRBV28	ASSQPGLGNQPQH
TRBV7-7	ASSLGQGNPDTQY
TRBV27	ASSGGLPGDIQY
TRBV20-1	SARENRDYQETQY
TRBV14	ASRYKTDSYEQY
TRBV7-2	ASSSDFYQPQH
TRBV29-1	SVVTEISGNTIY
TRBV7-6	ASSRLGAGTEAF
TRBV5-1	ASSLALARVTGELF
TRBV2	ASRQGTGSNEKLF